This T cell receptor beta chain was sequenced during a study of beta chain features in type 1 diabetes. Study-wide findings and caveats: Across all four CD4+ subsets, people with type 1 diabetes showed modestly shorter TCRB CDR3s.

cDNA synthesis used the whole RNA isolate, giving expressed TCRB sequences. Data came from immunoSEQ multiplex PCR; TCRdb stores just in-frame clones and leaves some out. The table lists 250,000 or so clones, 68% of them singletons, with around 0.057% in the top ten. Trimming cost V 0 bases and J 5 bases, with 13 bases left between them. Per the germline V gene, CDR1 is MGHDK and CDR2 is SYGVNS. The CDR3 loop spans 15 amino acids. Details on this clone: Its matching antigen is unknown.

It was one heparinised blood draw, averaging about 0.12 L, that each donor gave. This TCR came from a man younger than 40 in good health. Source material: naive CD4+ T cells from blood. The V call is TRBV25-1, the J call TRBJ1-1; possible D gene TRBD1, 5 bases. CDR3 residues: CASSEYLGVVTEAFF. DNA of the CDR3: TGTGCCAGCAGTGAATACCTAGGGGTGGTAACTGAAGCTTTCTTT.